This T cell receptor beta chain was identified during a study of blood T cell repertoires in COVID-19 (dated by TCRdb to about 2020). Study-level background: The collaborator samples originated in the United States, Italy and Spain and spanned the acute and convalescent phases of COVID-19. The material from the prospective study consisted of cDNA or gDNA derived from T cells, B-cell-depleted T cells, or PBMCs. The dataset comprised deeply sampled blood TCRbeta repertoires from subjects exposed to, actively infected with, or recovered from COVID-19. The repertoires were released in a freely available public database intended as a resource for research on the immune response to SARS-CoV-2. Samples came from the ongoing ImmuneRACE study (first 160 participants) plus 1,254 subjects from 6 global collaborators. Sample metadata almost always included a de-identified subject ID, COVID-19 status, age in years and sex. Where available, HLA class I and class II types were obtained from metadata supplied by the sample provider rather than from assay-based typing. General findings and caveats noted by the study authors: How much clinical and demographic metadata was included differed by source and by participant, and the metadata was provided uncurated.

The germline V end is reduced by 4 bases and the J end by 4 bases; junction bases left unmatched: 6. The CDR1 and CDR2 encoded by the germline V gene (reference sequence) are MNHEY and SMNVEV. Reading from cysteine to phenylalanine, the CDR3 counts 14 amino acids. CDR3 DNA is the only sequence kept; it has 42 bases, read in frame from the first base. On this clone: Its target antigen remains unknown. No quality values exist for individual bases; no much larger clone is one base distant.

The immunoSEQ Assay, a bias-controlled multiplex PCR, was used to amplify TCRbeta CDR3 regions from genomic DNA. Turning to the authors' computational methods: The number of nucleated cells in each sample was estimated by amplification of reference gene primers within the assay. To quantify the absolute abundance of each unique TCRbeta CDR3 rearrangement, sequence reads were collapsed and filtered. For each sample, productive Simpson clonality was calculated as the square root of Simpson's diversity index across productive rearrangements. Imported from immuneACCESS, the table was reduced by TCRdb to in-frame sequences with V and J called. These copies leave out some clones; in studies compared against another copy, an unresolved V gene accounts for under half, and the cause of the remainder is not known. That table supplies the V and J calls and clone size; D and trimming were determined from the DNA. The sample has some 270,000 clones on record, around nine tenths of them singletons. 0.75% to 0.9% of the sample goes to the ten largest clones.

Whole blood was collected in K2EDTA tubes by collaborating institutions according to the institutions' own protocols. For TCRbeta analysis, collaborator samples were shipped as frozen whole blood, as isolated PBMCs, or as DNA extracted from either sample type. The sequence links TRBV27 to TRBJ1-2; 7 middle bases align to TRBD1. The sequence was collected from a man younger than 40 with acute or convalescent COVID-19. Sequences were obtained from peripheral blood. The DNA is as follows: TGTGCCAGCAGTTATAAGAGGACAGGCTATGGCTACACCTTC. Protein translation: CASSYKRTGYGYTF.